This is a list of T cell receptor beta chains from one sample in a study of cytomegalovirus exposure and HLA in healthy donors. Assay used: immunoSEQ multiplex PCR; TCRdb lists only in-frame clones, some missing. The data hold about 200,000 clones, with more than 65% observed a single time. Specimen: PBMCs. Every receptor here comes from a man aged 50 to 59 in good health and CMV-seronegative. The CDR3 runs from the conserved cysteine through the conserved F or W. D genes are given only for firm matches. Clone sizes are given selectively: once, few, many, or a class where the clone is expanded.

abundance	v_gene	d_gene	j_gene	CDR3nt	CDR3aa
once	TRBV6-6	NA	TRBJ2-3	TGTGCCAGCAGTTACGGTACGGGAGCGCAACTAGATACGCAGTATTTT	CASSYGTGAQLDTQYF
NA	TRBV6-6	NA	TRBJ2-7	TGTGCCAGCAGTAAGACAGGAGCCTACGAGCAGTACTTC	CASSKTGAYEQYF
once	TRBV2	NA	TRBJ2-3	TGTGCCAGCAGTGAAGAAGTTGGAGGCACAGATACGCAGTATTTT	CASSEEVGGTDTQYF
few	TRBV5-4	TRBD1	TRBJ2-2	TGTGCCAGCAGCTTTCGACAGGGGAGCACCGGGGAGCTGTTTTTT	CASSFRQGSTGELFF
NA	TRBV19	NA	TRBJ1-3	TGTGCCAGTAGTGCCCAGTCAGTCTCTGGAAACACCATATATTTT	CASSAQSVSGNTIYF
NA	TRBV6-1	NA	TRBJ2-1	TGTGCCAGCAGTGATCCCCCGAATGAGCAGTTCTTC	CASSDPPNEQFF
NA	TRBV7-9	NA	TRBJ2-5	TGTGCCAGCAGCTGGGATTGGGAAGCGGGAGAGACCCAGTACTTC	CASSWDWEAGETQYF
NA	TRBV10-3	NA	TRBJ1-5	TGTGCCCTCAAAGACAGTTCTTCTAGCAATCAGCCCCAGCATTTT	CALKDSSSSNQPQHF
NA	TRBV28	TRBD1	TRBJ1-1	TGTGCCAGCAGTACCACCGGGACAGGGAACACTGAAGCTTTCTTT	CASSTTGTGNTEAFF
NA	TRBV7-6	TRBD1	TRBJ2-6	TGTGCCAGCAGCTCCCCCCGACAGGGGGGCTCTGGGGCCAACGTCCTGACTTTC	CASSSPRQGGSGANVLTF
NA	TRBV27	NA	TRBJ2-3	TGTGCCAGCAGTTGGGTGGCGGCAAGAGATACGCAGTATTTT	CASSWVAARDTQYF
NA	TRBV5-1	NA	TRBJ2-1	TGCGCCAGCAGGCCCACTTGGGACATAGCTATAGATGAGCAGTTCTTC	CASRPTWDIAIDEQFF
NA	TRBV4-1	TRBD2	TRBJ2-7	TGCGCCAGCAGCCAAGGAGGCCTAGCGGGGTACGAGCAGTACTTC	CASSQGGLAGYEQYF
NA	TRBV5-1	NA	TRBJ2-1	TGCGCCAGCAGCTTCTCCCTCTCGGGGTCGGGTGCAGCCTATAGCTCCTACAATGAGCAGTTCTTC	CASSFSLSGSGAAYSSYNEQFF
once	TRBV11-2	NA	TRBJ2-4	TGTGCCAGCAGCTTAGGGGCACTGGGTGAACCCAAAAACATTCAGTACTTC	CASSLGALGEPKNIQYF
NA	TRBV6-1	NA	TRBJ1-2	TGTGCCAGCAGGTTCCCCCAGGGCCACTATGGCTACACCTTC	CASRFPQGHYGYTF
NA	TRBV5-1	TRBD1	TRBJ1-2	TGCGCCAGCAGCTTGGAGGGGGCCTATGGCTACACCTTC	CASSLEGAYGYTF
NA	TRBV7-8	TRBD1	TRBJ2-7	TGTGCCAGCAGCCCCGGGACAGGGCTCTACGAGCAGTACTTC	CASSPGTGLYEQYF
NA	TRBV7-2	TRBD1	TRBJ2-2	TGTGCCAGCAGCTCCCGACAGGGGGCCAACACCGGGGAGCTGTTTTTT	CASSSRQGANTGELFF
few	TRBV6-1	NA	TRBJ2-3	TGTGCCAGCGTGAGGGAGGAGGGTGCGGCAGATACGCAGTATTTT	CASVREEGAADTQYF
NA	TRBV2	TRBD1	TRBJ1-2	TGTGCCAGCCAGGGGGCCAACTATGGCTACACCTTC	CASQGANYGYTF
NA	TRBV30	NA	TRBJ2-5	TGTGCCTGGAGTGTAGGGGTGCCCGAGACCCAGTACTTC	CAWSVGVPETQYF
NA	TRBV27	TRBD1	TRBJ2-3	TGTGCCAGCAGTCACCGGGACAGGGTAGGAGATACGCAGTATTTT	CASSHRDRVGDTQYF
NA	TRBV5-6	TRBD2	TRBJ2-1	TGTGCCAGCAGCCCAATGACTAGCGGGCAATGGGCTGAGCAGTTCTTC	CASSPMTSGQWAEQFF
NA	TRBV29-1	TRBD2	TRBJ2-5	TGCAGCGTTGGAGGGGCTAGCGGGAGTGAGACCCAGTACTTC	CSVGGASGSETQYF
few	TRBV4-1	NA	TRBJ2-7	TGCGCCAGCAGCCTGGACAATCCCTACGAGCAGTACTTC	CASSLDNPYEQYF
NA	TRBV5-1	NA	TRBJ2-7	TGCGCCAGCAGCTTTACAGGTAGCTCCTACGAGCAGTACTTC	CASSFTGSSYEQYF
NA	TRBV30	NA	TRBJ2-3	TGTGCCTGGAGTCCCGCTGGACTTACGCAGTATTTT	CAWSPAGLTQYF
NA	TRBV7-6	TRBD1	TRBJ1-1	TGTGCCAGCAGCCCCGAGACAGGGGGCACTGAAGCTTTCTTT	CASSPETGGTEAFF
NA	TRBV19	TRBD1	TRBJ1-1	TGTGCCAGTAGTATCCGACAGGGCTTAGGGAACACTGAAGCTTTCTTT	CASSIRQGLGNTEAFF
NA	TRBV9	TRBD1	TRBJ1-5	TGTGCCAGCAGCGTAGGAGGGGGCGGGAATCAGCCCCAGCATTTT	CASSVGGGGNQPQHF
NA	TRBV27	NA	TRBJ1-1	TGTGCCAGCAGGCCGATGCATGGGAGCACTGAAGCTTTCTTT	CASRPMHGSTEAFF
once	TRBV5-1	TRBD1	TRBJ1-1	TGCGCCAGCAGCGGAGGGACAGGGGGGGTCACTGAAGCTTTCTTT	CASSGGTGGVTEAFF
NA	TRBV10-3	TRBD2	TRBJ2-5	TGTGCCATCAGCGGGAGAGCGGGAGGTGGGGAGACCCAGTACTTC	CAISGRAGGGETQYF
NA	TRBV2	TRBD2	TRBJ2-7	TGTGCCAGCAGGGTAGCCTTAGCGGGAGTGTCCAACGAGCAGTACTTC	CASRVALAGVSNEQYF
once	TRBV9	TRBD2	TRBJ2-1	TGTGCCAGCAGCGTAGGACTAGCGGGAGGCACCTTTTCTAATGAGCAGTTCTTC	CASSVGLAGGTFSNEQFF
NA	TRBV7-3	TRBD2	TRBJ2-1	TGTGCCAGCAGCTTAACCCCTAGCGGTACCCCCGATGAGCAGTTCTTC	CASSLTPSGTPDEQFF
NA	TRBV11-1	NA	TRBJ1-1	TGTGCCAGCAGCGAGGACAGAGCTGAAGCTTTCTTT	CASSEDRAEAFF
few	TRBV19	TRBD2	TRBJ2-7	TGTGCCAGTGGGGGGACTAGCGGCTACGAGCAGTACTTC	CASGGTSGYEQYF
few	TRBV28	TRBD1	TRBJ2-7	TGTGCCAGCAGTCCCCGGACAGGGGGCATCTACGAGCAGTACTTC	CASSPRTGGIYEQYF